The next 27 T cell receptor beta chains were all read from a single sample in a study of blood T cell repertoires in COVID-19. The table came from immunoSEQ multiplex PCR; TCRdb's copy has only in-frame clones and leaves some out. The sample lists over 250,000 clones; 88% were seen once. Sequencing was performed on PBMCs or T cells enriched from blood (not recorded which). The receptor set was obtained from a young woman who had recovered from COVID-19.

The chain recombines TRBV5-1 with TRBJ2-2, with D possibly being TRBD2 (5 bases). The CDR3 extends over 15 amino acids. Trimming removed 0 bases at V and 0 bases at J, with 6 bases between. Germline values: CDR1 SGHRS, CDR2 YFSETQ. CDR3 protein: CASSLALANTGELFF. For the CDR3, the DNA is TGCGCCAGCAGCTTGGCACTAGCGAACACCGGGGAGCTGTTTTTT.

This clone was counted a single time. The chain employs TRBV10-3 and TRBJ2-7; 7 bases match TRBD2. CDR1 and CDR2 from the germline V gene are ENHRY and SYGVKD. V lost 8 bases and J lost 4; bases outside the gene matches: 5. The length of the CDR3 is 12 residues. The chain's CDR3 is CAIRGEAYEQYF. The DNA for the CDR3 is TGTGCCATCCGGGGGGAGGCATACGAGCAGTACTTC.

Only a few counts were recorded for this clone. J is TRBJ2-5 and V is TRBV11-3, with 9 bases matching TRBD1. V lost 5 bases, J lost 2 bases, and 3 bases stayed unmatched. The CDR3 has 14 residues. Germline lookup yields CDR1 SGHNT and CDR2 YENEEA. CDR3 sequence reads: CASSHRGRQETQYF. In nucleotides, the CDR3 is TGTGCCAGCAGCCACAGGGGGCGTCAAGAGACCCAGTACTTC.

The rearrangement uses TRBV11-3 and TRBJ2-5, with 8 bases identical to TRBD2. The CDR3 has 13 amino acids. The germline V gene encodes CDR1 SGHNT and CDR2 YENEEA. The V gene end was trimmed by 3 bases and the J gene end by 10 bases; junction bases not matched to a gene: 7. The DNA for the CDR3 is TGTGCCAGCAGCTTGACGGGGGGGATTGTCCAGTACTTC. The encoded protein is CASSLTGGIVQYF.

The V gene is TRBV18, the J gene TRBJ2-5, with TRBD2 matching over 7 bases. There are 17 residues in the CDR3. V lost 0 bases to trimming and J lost 2 bases; unmatched junction nucleotides: 9. Looked up from germline, CDR1 is KGHSH and CDR2 is LQKENI. The CDR3, as DNA: TGTGCCAGCTCACCACCGCCCCGTTCTAGCGGACAAGAGACCCAGTACTTC. Amino acid sequence: CASSPPPRSSGQETQYF. The full variable domain, rest sourced from reference TRBV18 and TRBJ2-5, is NAGVMQNPRHLVRRRGQEARLRCSPMKGHSHVYWYRQLPEEGLKFMVYLQKENIIDESGMPKERFSAEFPKEGPSILRIQQVVRGDSAAYFCASSPPPRSSGQETQYFGPGTRLLVL.

In nucleotides, the CDR3 is TGCGCCAGCAGCCCACTAGCGGAGCCTTACAATGAGCAGTTCTTC. The encoded protein is CASSPLAEPYNEQFF. The chain recombines TRBV5-1 with TRBJ2-1, with 8 bases that match TRBD2. The CDR3 runs 15 residues. Germline V gives CDR1 SGHRS, CDR2 YFSETQ. V lost 4 bases, J lost 4 bases, and 7 bases stayed unmatched.

This chain connects TRBV29-1 to TRBJ2-5; the match to TRBD2 covers 11 bases. J lost 4 bases, V lost 4 bases, and 5 bases had no gene match. The CDR3 covers 14 residues. Per the germline V gene, CDR1 is SQVTM and CDR2 is ANQGSEA. CDR3 DNA sequence: TGCAGCGTTGTTAGCGGGGGGGCATCAGAGACCCAGTACTTC. Translating gives CSVVSGGASETQYF.

This clone has just one count. The CDR3 region has the DNA TGTGCCAGTAGTATCCAAGCAGGGCTGAACACCGGGGAGCTGTTTTTT. Its protein is CASSIQAGLNTGELFF. V gene TRBV19 combines with J gene TRBJ2-2, with D tentatively TRBD1 (5 bases). Germline V gives CDR1 LNHDA, CDR2 SQIVND (reference sequence). V gave up 3 bases and J gave up 1 base, with 12 bases separating them. This CDR3 is built from 16 residues.

This chain uses TRBV27 with TRBJ2-3, with D unclear. The length of the CDR3 is 13 residues. V was cut by 10 bases and J by 5 bases, with 16 bases left in between. Per germline, CDR1 MNHEY and CDR2 SMNVEV (reference sequence). CDR3 loop: CATSILRGDTQYF. CDR3 sequence (DNA): TGTGCCACCTCAATACTCAGAGGAGATACGCAGTATTTT.

This chain connects TRBV3-1 (or the pseudogene TRBV3-2) to TRBJ2-7; tentative D call: TRBD1 (7 bases). The V gene lost 6 bases and the J gene lost 3 bases, with 12 bases spanning the gap. Per the germline V gene, CDR1 is LGHDT and CDR2 is YNNKEL (reference sequence). The CDR3 spans 13 residues. CDR3 sequence: CASSPQGGYEQYF. In DNA form, the CDR3 reads TGTGCCAGCAGTCCTCAGGGGGGCTACGAGCAGTACTTC.

The chain has TRBV6-2 or TRBV6-3 and TRBJ2-1; no clear D. The CDR3 extends over 14 amino acids. V lost 2 bases and J lost 4, with 9 bases in between. CDR1 is MNHEY, CDR2 SVGEGT, per germline. The CDR3 sequence: CASSYVINYNEQFF. The CDR3, as DNA: TGTGCCAGCAGTTACGTAATAAATTACAATGAGCAGTTCTTC.

V gene TRBV6-2 or TRBV6-3 combines with J gene TRBJ2-5, with a possible D match to TRBD1 (5 bases). V shed 5 bases and J shed 2 bases, with 18 bases lying between them. Per the germline V gene, CDR1 is MNHEY and CDR2 is SVGEGT. CDR3 length: 16 amino acids. The CDR3 coding sequence is TGTGCCAGCAGTACCCCGACAGCTGTGGGGCAAGAGACCCAGTACTTC. This codes for CASSTPTAVGQETQYF.

V gene TRBV5-4 combines with J gene TRBJ1-5; D ambiguous. The V end lost 0 bases, the J end lost 1 base, and 8 bases lay between the germline ends. Germline lookup yields CDR1 SGHNT and CDR2 YYREEE (reference sequence). The length of the CDR3 is 15 residues. CDR3 amino acids: CASSLVRWSNQPQHF. The CDR3 DNA is TGTGCCAGCAGCTTGGTGAGGTGGAGCAATCAGCCCCAGCATTTT.

This chain connects TRBV11-3 to TRBJ2-2; 9 bases are shared with TRBD2. Germline CDR1 reads SGHNT; CDR2 reads YENEEA. The CDR3 runs to 13 residues. The V and J ends lost 5 bases and 7 bases, in that order; junction bases with no gene match: 2. CDR3 DNA sequence: TGTGCCAGCAGCGGACTAGCGAGCGGGGAGCTGTTTTTT. Protein sequence: CASSGLASGELFF.

The chain joins TRBV21-1 to TRBJ1-3; the table gives TRBD1 as D, unverified against the DNA. TRBV21-1 represents a pseudogene. The CDR3 is 16 amino acids. This CDR3 is CASSERTEESGDTIYF. The CDR3 nucleotides are TGTGCCAGCAGCGAACGGACAGAGGAGTCTGGAGACACCATATATTTT.

This rearrangement joins TRBV6-6 to TRBJ2-1; no clear D. Between the trimmed V and J ends, which lost 6 bases and 8 bases, there was a span of 14 bases. The CDR3 is made up of 13 amino acids. CDR1 MNHNY and CDR2 SVGAGI come from the germline V gene (reference sequence). CDR3 sequence reads: CASSAPEAHEQFF. The CDR3 DNA sequence: TGTGCCAGCAGCGCCCCCGAGGCACATGAGCAGTTCTTC.

The chain couples TRBV28 to TRBJ2-1; D possibly corresponds to TRBD1 (6 bases). Trimming pared 8 bases from V and 0 bases from J, leaving 11 bases between. Germline V CDR1 and CDR2: MDHEN, SYDVKM. The CDR3 is made up of 14 amino acids. In DNA, the CDR3 is TGTGCCAGCGGGGACATTAGCTCCTACAATGAGCAGTTCTTC. It specifies CASGDISSYNEQFF.

This clone was observed a single time. CDR3 residues: CASRAGLASEQFF. CDR3 coding DNA: TGTGCCAGCAGGGCGGGACTAGCGAGCGAGCAGTTCTTC. The chain employs TRBV7-3 and TRBJ2-1; 10 bases align to TRBD2. The CDR3 totals 13 residues. The trim removed 6 bases at V and 10 bases at J, leaving 6 bases unmatched. Germline loops: CDR1 SGHTA, CDR2 FQGTGA.

Remarks on this clone: Other DNA sequences within the sample encode an identical CDR3. The gene calls are TRBV19 and TRBJ1-1; D possibly corresponds to TRBD1 (5 bases). With 0 bases removed from V and 3 bases from J, the gap between germline ends came to 5 bases. The CDR3 is 13 amino acids. The germline gives CDR1 LNHDA, CDR2 SQIVND (reference sequence). For the CDR3, the DNA is TGTGCCAGTAGTATAGAAGGGGACACTGAAGCTTTCTTT. This encodes CASSIEGDTEAFF.

The table lists this clone with a count of one. The V call is TRBV7-2, the J call TRBJ1-1, with TRBD1 matching 8 bases. This CDR3 comprises 13 residues. The V gene end was trimmed by 6 bases and the J gene end by 5 bases; junction bases not matched to a gene: 5. Germline values: CDR1 SGHTA, CDR2 FQGNSA. CDR3: CASSRDRPTEAFF. CDR3 nucleotides: TGTGCCAGCAGTCGGGACAGGCCAACTGAAGCTTTCTTT.

The genes are TRBV5-4 and TRBJ2-2; TRBD1 matches at 7 bases. Germline V gene data show CDR1 as SGHNT and CDR2 as YYREEE (reference sequence). The junction had 6 bases not matched to a gene; V was cut back by 0 bases and J by 7 bases. The CDR3 contains 15 residues. The CDR3 loop is CASSLGYRGSGELFF. In nucleotides, the CDR3 is TGTGCCAGCAGCTTGGGGTACAGGGGTAGCGGGGAGCTGTTTTTT. Full variable domain (missing parts from reference TRBV5-4 and TRBJ2-2): ETGVTQSPTHLIKTRGQQVTLRCSSQSGHNTVSWYQQALGQGPQFIFQYYREEENGRGNFPPRFSGLQFPNYSSELNVNALELDDSALYLCASSLGYRGSGELFFGEGSRLTVL.

This rearrangement joins TRBV2 to TRBJ1-2; D is ambiguous. The ends were cut back, 3 bases at V and 8 bases at J, with 13 bases in the middle. The CDR3 runs to 13 residues. Germline V gene sequence: CDR1 SNHLY, CDR2 FYNNEI. CDR3 residues: CASSDRKKIGYTF. The CDR3, as DNA: TGTGCCAGCAGTGACAGGAAGAAGATAGGCTACACCTTC.

The chain joins TRBV27 to TRBJ2-3; 8 bases match TRBD2. The CDR3 spans 19 residues. Germline V lookup: CDR1 MNHEY, CDR2 SMNVEV (reference sequence). V trimming: 4 bases; J trimming: 0 bases; junction bases outside the gene matches: 15. The CDR3 DNA sequence: TGTGCCAGCAGTTCCTTAGCGGGATGGGGGGTAACTAGCACAGATACGCAGTATTTT. The encoded protein is CASSSLAGWGVTSTDTQYF.

The chain recombines TRBV10-2 with TRBJ2-5; 12 nucleotides align to TRBD2. Germline loops: CDR1 WSHSY, CDR2 SAAADI. The CDR3 totals 15 residues. Trimming at V came to 6 bases and at J to 2 bases, leaving 4 bases not matched to a gene. CDR3 nucleotide sequence: TGCGCCAGCAGCTACCTAGCGGGAGGGCAAGAGACCCAGTACTTC. Translating gives CASSYLAGGQETQYF.

The chain uses TRBV7-9 and TRBJ1-1, with a possible D match to TRBD1 (6 bases). The germline gives CDR1 SEHNR, CDR2 FQNEAQ (reference sequence). V lost 3 bases to trimming and J lost 1 base, with 12 bases between them. This CDR3 spans 15 amino acids. CDR3 in DNA: TGTGCCAGCAGCTTCTGGGGGGGCAGGAACACTGAAGCTTTCTTT. Amino acids: CASSFWGGRNTEAFF.

In this sample, this clone turned up once. The gene calls are TRBV7-3 and TRBJ1-1; TRBD1 agrees at 8 bases. This CDR3 has 16 amino acids. Germline V gives CDR1 SGHTA, CDR2 FQGTGA. The trim removed 5 bases at V and 1 base at J, leaving 9 bases unmatched. CDR3 DNA: TGTGCCAGCAGCCAAGGACCTGGGACAGGGAACACTGAAGCTTTCTTT. This gives the protein CASSQGPGTGNTEAFF.

The CDR3 here is CASSDIPRFKEKLFF. The CDR3 bases are TGTGCCAGCAGCGATATACCCAGGTTTAAGGAAAAACTGTTTTTT. The chain has TRBV7-2 and TRBJ1-4; D call uncertain. The CDR3 extends over 15 amino acids. The ends were cut back, 5 bases at V and 8 bases at J, with 18 bases in the middle. Looked up from germline, CDR1 is SGHTA and CDR2 is FQGNSA.